The sequence of this T cell receptor (beta chain) was determined in a study of identical twins. General study findings and limits: For cord blood, abundant beta clonotypes had fewer insertions, unlike memory repertoires, which showed none.

CDR3 length: 17 residues. V trimming: 2 bases; J trimming: 8 bases; junction bases outside the gene matches: 15. The germline V gene encodes CDR1 MDHEN and CDR2 SYDVKM. TCRdb independently ran MiXCR on the 5' RACE reads; one entry per CDR3 protein. Of around 650,000 distinct CDR3 sequences listed, 7.1% were seen once; the top ten hold about 1.5%. This clonotype was detected many times. Its target is not known. This sample also appeared in a second study, on yellow fever vaccine responses in identical twins.

Sequencing was carried out using PBMCs. The V call is TRBV28, the J call TRBJ2-1, with 7 bases matching TRBD2. This sequence was found in a woman aged 18-29 years in good health. The chain's CDR3 is CASSLMALGTTFDEQFF. The CDR3 region has the DNA TGTGCCAGCAGTTTAATGGCCCTCGGGACTACGTTCGATGAGCAGTTCTTC.